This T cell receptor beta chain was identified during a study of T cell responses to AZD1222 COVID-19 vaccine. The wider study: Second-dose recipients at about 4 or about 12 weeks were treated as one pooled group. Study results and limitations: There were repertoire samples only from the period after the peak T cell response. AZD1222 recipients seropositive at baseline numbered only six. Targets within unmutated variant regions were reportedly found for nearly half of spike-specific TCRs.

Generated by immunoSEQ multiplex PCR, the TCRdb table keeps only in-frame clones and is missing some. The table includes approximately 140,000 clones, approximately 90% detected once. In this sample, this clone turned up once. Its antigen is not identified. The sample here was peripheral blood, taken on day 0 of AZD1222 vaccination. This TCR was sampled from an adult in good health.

The CDR3 coding sequence is TGCGCCAGCAGCCAAGTGGATCTTCTTCCTCGGTACTTC. Amino acid sequence: CASSQVDLLPRYF. The J gene is TRBJ2-5, the V gene TRBV4-1, with D unclear. CDR3 length: 13 residues. The V gene lost 1 base and the J gene lost 13 bases, with 16 bases spanning the gap. Looked up from germline, CDR1 is MGHRA and CDR2 is YSYEKL.